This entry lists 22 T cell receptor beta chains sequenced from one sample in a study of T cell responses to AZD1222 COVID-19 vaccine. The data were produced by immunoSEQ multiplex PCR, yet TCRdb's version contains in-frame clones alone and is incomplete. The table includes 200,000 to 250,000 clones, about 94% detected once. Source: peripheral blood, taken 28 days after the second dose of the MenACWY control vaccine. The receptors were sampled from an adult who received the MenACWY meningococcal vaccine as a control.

In DNA form, the CDR3 reads TGTGCCAGCAGTGAGGAGCTGTTGTATTTT. Amino acids: CASSEELLYF. This chain links TRBV2 with TRBJ2-3; D is unclear. CDR1 is SNHLY and CDR2 is FYNNEI in the germline V gene. CDR3 length equals 10 residues. The V end lost 3 bases, the J end lost 14 bases, and 9 bases lay between the germline ends.

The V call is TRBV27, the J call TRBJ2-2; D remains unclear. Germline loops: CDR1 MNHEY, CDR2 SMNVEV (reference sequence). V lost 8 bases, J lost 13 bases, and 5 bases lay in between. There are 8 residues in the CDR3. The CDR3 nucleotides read TGTGCCAGCCGTAGGCTGTTTTTT. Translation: CASRRLFF.

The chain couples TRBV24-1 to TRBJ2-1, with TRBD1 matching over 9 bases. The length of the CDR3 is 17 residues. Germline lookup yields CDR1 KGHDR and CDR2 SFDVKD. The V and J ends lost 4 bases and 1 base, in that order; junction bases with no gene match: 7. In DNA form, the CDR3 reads TGTGCCACCAGTGACCTAACCGGGACAGGGTCCTACAATGAGCAGTTCTTC. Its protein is CATSDLTGTGSYNEQFF.

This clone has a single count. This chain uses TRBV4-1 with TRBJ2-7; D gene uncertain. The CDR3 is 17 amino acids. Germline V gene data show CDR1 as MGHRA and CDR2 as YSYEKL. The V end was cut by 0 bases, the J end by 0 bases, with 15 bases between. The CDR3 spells CASSQDYDSWSSYEQYF. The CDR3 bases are TGCGCCAGCAGCCAAGATTATGACTCCTGGAGCTCCTACGAGCAGTACTTC.

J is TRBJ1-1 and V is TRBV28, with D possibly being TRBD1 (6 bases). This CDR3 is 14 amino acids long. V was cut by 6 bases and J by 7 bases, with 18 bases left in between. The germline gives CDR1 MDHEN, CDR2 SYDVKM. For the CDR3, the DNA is TGTGCCAGCAGCCTCGCCACAGGGAGGGATGAAGCTTTCTTT. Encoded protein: CASSLATGRDEAFF.

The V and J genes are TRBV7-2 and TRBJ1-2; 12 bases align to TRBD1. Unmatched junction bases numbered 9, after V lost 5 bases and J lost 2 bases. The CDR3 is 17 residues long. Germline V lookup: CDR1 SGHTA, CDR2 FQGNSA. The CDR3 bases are TGTGCCAGCAGCCAACCGGGACAGGGGGCATACAACTATGGCTACACCTTC. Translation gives CASSQPGQGAYNYGYTF. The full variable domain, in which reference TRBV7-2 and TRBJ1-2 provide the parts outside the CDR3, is GAGVSQSPSNKVTEKGKDVELRCDPISGHTALYWYRQSLGQGLEFLIYFQGNSAPDKSGLPSDRFSAERTGGSVSTLTIQRTQQEDSAVYLCASSQPGQGAYNYGYTFGSGTRLTVV.

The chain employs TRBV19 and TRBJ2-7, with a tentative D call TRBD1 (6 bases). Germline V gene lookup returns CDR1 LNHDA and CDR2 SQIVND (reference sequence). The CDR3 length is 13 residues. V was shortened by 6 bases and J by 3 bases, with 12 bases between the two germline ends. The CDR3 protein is CASSLQGNYEQYF. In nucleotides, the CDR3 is TGTGCCAGTAGCTTACAGGGCAACTACGAGCAGTACTTC.

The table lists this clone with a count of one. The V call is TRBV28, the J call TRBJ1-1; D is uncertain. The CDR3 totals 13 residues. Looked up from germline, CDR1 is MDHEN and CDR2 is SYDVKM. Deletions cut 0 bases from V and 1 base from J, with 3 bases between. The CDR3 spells CASSLWGNTEAFF. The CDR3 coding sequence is TGTGCCAGCAGTTTATGGGGGAACACTGAAGCTTTCTTT.

Here the CDR3 reads CASSQALTGSSNQPQHF. CDR3 nucleotide sequence: TGCGCCAGCAGCCAAGCCCTCACAGGTTCTAGCAATCAGCCCCAGCATTTT. This chain connects TRBV4-3 to TRBJ1-5; tentative D call: TRBD1 (5 bases). This CDR3 region has 17 residues. The V end lost 1 base, the J end lost 0 bases, and 13 bases lay between the germline ends. The germline V gene encodes CDR1 LGHNA and CDR2 YSLEER.

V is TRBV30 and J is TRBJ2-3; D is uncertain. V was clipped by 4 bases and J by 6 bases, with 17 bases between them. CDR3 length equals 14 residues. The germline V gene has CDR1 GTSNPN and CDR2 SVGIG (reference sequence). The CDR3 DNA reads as TGTGCCTGGAACACCCTCCAGGCCGCGGATACGCAGTATTTT. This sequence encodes CAWNTLQAADTQYF.

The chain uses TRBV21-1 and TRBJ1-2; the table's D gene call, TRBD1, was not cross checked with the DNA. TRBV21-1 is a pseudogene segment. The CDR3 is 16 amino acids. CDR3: CASSKGSGQSWSGYTF. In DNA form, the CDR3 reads TGTGCCAGCAGCAAAGGGAGTGGACAGTCCTGGAGCGGCTACACCTTC.

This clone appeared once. The CDR3 region has the DNA TGCGCCAGCAGCTTGGGGGACATGGGATACGAGCAGTACTTC. This codes for CASSLGDMGYEQYF. The rearrangement uses TRBV5-1 and TRBJ2-7; D possibly corresponds to TRBD1 (6 bases). V lost 0 bases and J 4 bases, leaving 11 bases between the germline ends. The CDR3 is made up of 14 amino acids. Looked up from germline, CDR1 is SGHRS and CDR2 is YFSETQ.

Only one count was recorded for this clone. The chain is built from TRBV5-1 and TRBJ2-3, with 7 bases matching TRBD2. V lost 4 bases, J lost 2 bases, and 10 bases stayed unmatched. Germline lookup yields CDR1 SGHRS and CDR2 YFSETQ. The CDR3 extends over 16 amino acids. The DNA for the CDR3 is TGCGCCAGCAGCGCCTTGACTAGCAGAAACACAGATACGCAGTATTTT. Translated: CASSALTSRNTDTQYF.

The CDR3 loop is CASSLSTEAFF. CDR3 DNA: TGTGCCAGCAGCCTAAGCACAGAAGCTTTCTTT. The chain recombines TRBV28 with TRBJ1-1; D is ambiguous. V gave up 6 bases and J gave up 8 bases, with 10 bases separating them. CDR3 length: 11 residues. Germline assignment: CDR1 MDHEN and CDR2 SYDVKM.

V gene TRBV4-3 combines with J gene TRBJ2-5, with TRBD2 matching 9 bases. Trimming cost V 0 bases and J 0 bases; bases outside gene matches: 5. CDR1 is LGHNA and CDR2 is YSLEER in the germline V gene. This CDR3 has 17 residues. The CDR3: CASSQDSSGAYQETQYF. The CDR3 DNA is TGCGCCAGCAGCCAAGACTCTAGCGGGGCGTACCAAGAGACCCAGTACTTC.

The CDR3 sequence: CACHLRQLIYNEQFF. As DNA, the CDR3 is TGTGCCTGTCATCTTCGGCAGCTTATTTACAATGAGCAGTTCTTC. This chain uses TRBV30 with TRBJ2-1; no firm D call. Germline V gene data show CDR1 as GTSNPN and CDR2 as SVGIG (reference sequence). Trimming stripped 6 bases from V and 4 bases from J, with 19 bases between. CDR3 size: 15 residues.

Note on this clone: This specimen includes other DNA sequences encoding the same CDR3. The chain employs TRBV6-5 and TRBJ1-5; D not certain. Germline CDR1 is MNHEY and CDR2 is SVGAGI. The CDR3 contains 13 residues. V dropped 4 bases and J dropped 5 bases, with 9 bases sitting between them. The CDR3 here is CASSSDRDQPQHF. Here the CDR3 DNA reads TGTGCCAGCAGTTCCGACCGGGATCAGCCCCAGCATTTT.

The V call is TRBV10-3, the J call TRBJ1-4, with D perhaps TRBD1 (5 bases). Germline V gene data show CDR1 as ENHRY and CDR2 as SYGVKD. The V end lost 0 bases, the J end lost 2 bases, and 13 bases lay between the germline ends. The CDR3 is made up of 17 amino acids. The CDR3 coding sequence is TGTGCCATCAGTGAGTCACTAGGGACTTACACTAATGAAAAACTGTTTTTT. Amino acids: CAISESLGTYTNEKLFF.

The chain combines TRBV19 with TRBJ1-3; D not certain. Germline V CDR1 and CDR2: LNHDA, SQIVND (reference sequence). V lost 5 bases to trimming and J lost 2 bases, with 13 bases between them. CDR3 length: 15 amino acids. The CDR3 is CASSFTTKPGNTIYF. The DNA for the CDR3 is TGTGCCAGTAGTTTTACCACCAAACCTGGAAACACCATATATTTT.

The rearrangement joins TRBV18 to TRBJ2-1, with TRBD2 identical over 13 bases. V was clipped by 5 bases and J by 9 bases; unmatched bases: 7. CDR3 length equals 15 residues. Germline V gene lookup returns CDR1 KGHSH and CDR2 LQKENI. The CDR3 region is CASSSGLAGVGEQFF. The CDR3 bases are TGTGCCAGCTCAAGTGGACTAGCGGGAGTCGGTGAGCAGTTCTTC. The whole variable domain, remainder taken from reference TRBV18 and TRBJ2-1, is NAGVMQNPRHLVRRRGQEARLRCSPMKGHSHVYWYRQLPEEGLKFMVYLQKENIIDESGMPKERFSAEFPKEGPSILRIQQVVRGDSAAYFCASSSGLAGVGEQFFGPGTRLTVL.

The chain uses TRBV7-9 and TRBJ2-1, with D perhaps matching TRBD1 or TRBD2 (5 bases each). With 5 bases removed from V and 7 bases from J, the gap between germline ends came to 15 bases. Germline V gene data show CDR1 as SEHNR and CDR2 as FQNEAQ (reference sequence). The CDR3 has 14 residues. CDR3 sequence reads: CASSTGDVGNEQFF. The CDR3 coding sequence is TGTGCCAGCAGCACCGGGGACGTCGGTAATGAGCAGTTCTTC.

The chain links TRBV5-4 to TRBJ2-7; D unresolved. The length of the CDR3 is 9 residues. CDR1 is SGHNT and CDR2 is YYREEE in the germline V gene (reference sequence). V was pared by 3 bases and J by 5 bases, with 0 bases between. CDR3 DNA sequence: TGTGCCAGCAGCTACGAGCAGTACTTC. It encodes CASSYEQYF.